The present T cell receptor beta chain was sequenced within a study of control samples from healthy donors and cancer patients. V lost 6 bases and J lost 6; bases outside the gene matches: 20. The CDR3 is 17 amino acids. Germline CDR1 is SGHDT and CDR2 is YYEEEE. Measured with immunoSEQ multiplex PCR; TCRdb has only the in-frame clones, and not every one. Of roughly 130,000 clones in the sample, under 95% were seen once. The chain couples TRBV5-6 to TRBJ1-2; TRBD1 matches 7 bases. Sequencing used PBMCs. The clonotype comes from a man over 45 with head and neck cancer. CDR3 nucleotide sequence: TGTGCCAGCATCAACTGGGGGGAATCGACAGGGCCCAATGGCTACACCTTC. Encoded protein: CASINWGESTGPNGYTF.